This TCR beta chain was captured by sequencing in a study of blood T cell repertoires in COVID-19. Method: immunoSEQ multiplex PCR; TCRdb's copy keeps in-frame clones and lacks some. The sample comprises approximately 260,000 clones, 88% of which are singletons, and roughly a tenth rests with the top ten. The CDR3 consists of 15 residues. Germline V gene data show CDR1 as LGHDT and CDR2 as YNNKEL (reference sequence). The ends were cut back, 3 bases at V and 4 bases at J, with 13 bases in the middle. The sequenced sample consisted of peripheral blood. This chain uses TRBV3-1 (or the pseudogene TRBV3-2) with TRBJ1-5, with a possible D match to TRBD1 (5 bases). This receptor was taken from a woman aged 70-85 years with COVID-19, enrolled during active disease. For the CDR3, the DNA is TGTGCCAGCAGCCAGGACGTGGCAGGGAATCAGCCCCAGCATTTT. This translates into CASSQDVAGNQPQHF.